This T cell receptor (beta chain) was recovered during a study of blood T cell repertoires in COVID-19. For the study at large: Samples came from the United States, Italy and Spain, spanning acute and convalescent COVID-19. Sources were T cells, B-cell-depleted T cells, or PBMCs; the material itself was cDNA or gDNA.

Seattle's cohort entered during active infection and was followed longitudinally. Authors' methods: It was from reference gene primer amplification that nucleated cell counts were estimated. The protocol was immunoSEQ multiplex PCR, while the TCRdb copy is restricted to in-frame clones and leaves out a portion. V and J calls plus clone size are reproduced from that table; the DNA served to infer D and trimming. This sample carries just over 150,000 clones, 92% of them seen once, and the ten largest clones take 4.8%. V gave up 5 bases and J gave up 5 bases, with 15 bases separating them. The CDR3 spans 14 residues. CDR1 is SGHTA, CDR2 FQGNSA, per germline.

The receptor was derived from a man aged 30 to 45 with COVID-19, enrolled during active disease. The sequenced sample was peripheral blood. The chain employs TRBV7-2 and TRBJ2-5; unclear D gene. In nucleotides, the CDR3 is TGTGCCAGCAGCCAATCAACCTCCAGGGAGACCCAGTACTTC. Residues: CASSQSTSRETQYF.